The 8 T cell receptor beta chains given below trace back to one sample, sequenced in a study of blood T cells in healthy people across ages. A sample-barcoded 5' primer and a J-beta primer mix were used in a second PCR of about 7 to 12 cycles. One entry per CDR3 protein results from TCRdb running MiXCR on the 5' RACE reads. This table holds some 700,000 distinct CDR3 sequences, approximately 21% found once. What was sequenced was blood. These receptors all stem from a man between 65 and 80 years old in good health.

This clonotype was picked up many times. The gene calls are TRBV7-3 and TRBJ2-7; D not certain. The J call is in doubt because the DNA end fits TRBJ2-1 better. The V gene's germline CDR1 is SGHTA and CDR2 FQGTGA. The CDR3 length is 12 residues. The CDR3 region is CASSLSNNEQFF. The CDR3 DNA reads TGTGCCAGCAGCTTAAGCAACAATGAGCAGTTCTTC.

The V call is TRBV15, the J call TRBJ2-1, with TRBD2 matching 8 bases. J lost 12 bases, V lost 5 bases, and 12 bases had no gene match. The CDR3 covers 14 residues. CDR1 is LNHNV, CDR2 YYDKDF, per germline (reference sequence). CDR3 bases: TGTGCCACCAGCGCCCGAAAGGGACTAGTCGGGCAGTTCTTC. Its protein is CATSARKGLVGQFF.

This clonotype was picked up a small number of times. V and J are TRBV5-6 and TRBJ2-7; TRBD1 might be the D (5 bases). The germline gives CDR1 SGHDT, CDR2 YYEEEE. V lost 1 base to trimming and J lost 5 bases, with 7 bases between them. The CDR3 covers 12 residues. The CDR3 protein is CASSLQGNEQYV. In DNA form, the CDR3 reads TGTGCCAGCAGCTTGCAGGGAAACGAGCAGTACGTC.

The chain combines TRBV6-5 with TRBJ1-1; possible D gene TRBD1, 5 bases. With 4 bases removed from V and 1 base from J, the gap between germline ends came to 10 bases. This CDR3 is built from 14 residues. Germline V gene lookup returns CDR1 MNHEY and CDR2 SVGAGI. The CDR3 nucleotides are TGTGCCAGCAGTTCCAGGGCGGGGAACACTGAAGCTTTCTTT. It is translated as CASSSRAGNTEAFF.

The V and J genes are TRBV9 and TRBJ2-3, with D hard to call. Germline CDR1 and CDR2: SGDLS and YYNGEE. V dropped 4 bases and J dropped 1 base, with 19 bases sitting between them. This CDR3 has 17 amino acids. CDR3 nucleotides: TGTGCCAGCAGCACGCGGAACCTCGCATTCGGCACAGATACGCAGTATTTT. Translating gives CASSTRNLAFGTDTQYF.

The chain has TRBV24-1 and TRBJ1-2; the D gene is possibly TRBD1 (5 bases). Germline V gene sequence: CDR1 KGHDR, CDR2 SFDVKD. The CDR3 runs to 12 residues. The V and J ends lost 12 bases and 8 bases respectively, with 18 bases between them. CDR3 amino acids: CAVQLQGGGYTF. CDR3 nucleotide sequence: TGTGCCGTACAACTTCAGGGTGGAGGCTACACCTTC.

The chain carries TRBV29-1 and TRBJ2-1, with 7 bases aligning to TRBD1. The V gene end was trimmed by 4 bases and the J gene end by 4 bases; junction bases not matched to a gene: 10. The length of the CDR3 is 15 residues. Germline CDR1 SQVTM, CDR2 ANQGSEA. CDR3 sequence reads: CSVADPDRAYNEQFF. As DNA, the CDR3 is TGCAGCGTTGCTGACCCCGACAGGGCTTACAATGAGCAGTTCTTC.

This clonotype came up many times. V gene TRBV10-3 combines with J gene TRBJ2-1; 10 nucleotides align to TRBD1. Trimming took 8 bases from V and 4 from J; bases not matched to a gene: 5. The V gene's germline CDR1 is ENHRY and CDR2 SYGVKD. This CDR3 has 14 amino acids. CDR3 in DNA: TGTGCCATCCGAAGGGACAGGGGTTACAATGAGCAGTTCTTC. Translated, it gives CAIRRDRGYNEQFF.